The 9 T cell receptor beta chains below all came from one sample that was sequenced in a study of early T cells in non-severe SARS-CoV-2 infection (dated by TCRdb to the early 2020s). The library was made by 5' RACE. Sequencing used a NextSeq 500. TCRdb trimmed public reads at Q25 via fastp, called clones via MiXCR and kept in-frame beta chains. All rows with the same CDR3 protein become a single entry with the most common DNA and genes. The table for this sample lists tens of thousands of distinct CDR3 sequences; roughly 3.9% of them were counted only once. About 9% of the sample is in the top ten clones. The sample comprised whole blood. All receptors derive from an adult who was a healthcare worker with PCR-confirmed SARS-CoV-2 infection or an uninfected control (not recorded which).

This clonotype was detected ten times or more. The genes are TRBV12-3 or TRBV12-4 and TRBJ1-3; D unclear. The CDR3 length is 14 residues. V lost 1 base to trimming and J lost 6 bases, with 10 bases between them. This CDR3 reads CASSLVDRENTIYF. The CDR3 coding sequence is TGTGCCAGCAGTTTAGTTGATCGTGAAAACACCATATATTTT.

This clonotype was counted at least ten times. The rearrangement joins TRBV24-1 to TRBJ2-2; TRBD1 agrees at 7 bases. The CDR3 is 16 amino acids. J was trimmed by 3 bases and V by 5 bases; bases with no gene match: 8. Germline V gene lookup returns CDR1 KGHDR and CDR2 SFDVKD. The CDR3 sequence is CATSGQGVVDTGELFF. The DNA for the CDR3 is TGTGCCACCAGTGGACAGGGAGTAGTTGACACCGGGGAGCTGTTTTTT.

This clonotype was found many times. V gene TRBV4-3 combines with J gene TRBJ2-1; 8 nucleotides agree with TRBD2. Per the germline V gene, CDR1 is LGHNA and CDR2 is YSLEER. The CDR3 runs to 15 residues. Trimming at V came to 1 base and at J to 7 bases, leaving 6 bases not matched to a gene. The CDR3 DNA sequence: TGCGCCAGCAGCCAAGTCCAGCGGGAGCCTAATGAGCAGTTCTTC. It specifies CASSQVQREPNEQFF.

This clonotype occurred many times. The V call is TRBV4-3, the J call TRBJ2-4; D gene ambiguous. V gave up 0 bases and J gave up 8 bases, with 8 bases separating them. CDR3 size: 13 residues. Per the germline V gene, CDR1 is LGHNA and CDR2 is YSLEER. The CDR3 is CASSQDSAYIQYF. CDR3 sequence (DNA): TGCGCCAGCAGCCAAGACAGCGCCTACATTCAGTACTTC.

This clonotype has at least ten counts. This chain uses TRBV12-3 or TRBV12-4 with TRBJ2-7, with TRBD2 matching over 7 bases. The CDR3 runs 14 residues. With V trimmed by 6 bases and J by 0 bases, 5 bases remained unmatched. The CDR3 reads CASSRGGSSYEQYF. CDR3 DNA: TGTGCCAGCAGCCGGGGCGGGAGCTCCTACGAGCAGTACTTC.

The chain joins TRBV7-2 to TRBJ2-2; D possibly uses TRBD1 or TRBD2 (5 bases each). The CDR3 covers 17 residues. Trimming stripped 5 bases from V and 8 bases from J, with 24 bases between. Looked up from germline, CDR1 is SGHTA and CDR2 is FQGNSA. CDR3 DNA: TGTGCCAGCAGCACCGCCGGGGCAGGGTTTAGTTTAGGGGAGCTGTTTTTT. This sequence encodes CASSTAGAGFSLGELFF.

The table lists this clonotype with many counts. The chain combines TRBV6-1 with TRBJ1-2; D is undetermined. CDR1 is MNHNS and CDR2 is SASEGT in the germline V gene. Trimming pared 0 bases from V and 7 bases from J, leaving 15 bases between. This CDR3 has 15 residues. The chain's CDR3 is CASSEANFASGGYTF. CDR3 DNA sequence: TGTGCCAGCAGTGAAGCCAATTTCGCCAGTGGTGGCTACACCTTC.

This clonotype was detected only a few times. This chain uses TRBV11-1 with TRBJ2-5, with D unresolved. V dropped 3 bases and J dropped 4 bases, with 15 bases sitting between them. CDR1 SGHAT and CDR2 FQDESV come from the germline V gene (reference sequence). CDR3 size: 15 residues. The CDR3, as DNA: TGTGCCAGCAGCTTCGGGCCACTATCGGGAGAGACCCAGTACTTC. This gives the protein CASSFGPLSGETQYF.

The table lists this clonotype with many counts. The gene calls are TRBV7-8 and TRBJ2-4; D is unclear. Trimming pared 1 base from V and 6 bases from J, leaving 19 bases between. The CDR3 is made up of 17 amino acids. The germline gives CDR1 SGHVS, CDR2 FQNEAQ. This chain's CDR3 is CASSLGTVLAARNIQYF. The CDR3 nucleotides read TGTGCCAGCAGCTTAGGGACGGTTCTGGCAGCGAGAAACATTCAGTACTTC.